This T cell receptor (beta chain) was retrieved from a study of CD8 T cells in Susac syndrome. Turning to the study itself: Susac syndrome patients were untreated, on corticosteroids with some adding intravenous immunoglobulin, or on intravenous immunoglobulin only. The study, taken as a whole, reports: The authors acknowledged that the study's TCR sequencing and HLA analysis involved relatively few individuals.

Concerning this clonotype: The antigen is undetermined.

Patients having Susac syndrome satisfied recently defined diagnostic criteria for definite or probable disease. TEMRA cells were FACS-enriched, unlike CD8+ and CD4+ T cells, which were negatively isolated. The RNA input was about 0.45 to 1 ug, and it was reverse transcribed with random hexamers. TCRdb fed the immunoSEQ multiplex PCR reads into MiXCR, producing one record per CDR3 protein. The sample lists under 200,000 distinct CDR3 sequences; around 94% were seen once. Germline V CDR1 and CDR2: MGHRA, YSYEKL. V dropped 0 bases and J dropped 8 bases, with 11 bases sitting between them. This CDR3 has 15 amino acids.

What was sequenced was CD4+ T cells from PBMCs. The receptor was derived from a human donor with Susac syndrome. The chain uses TRBV4-1 and TRBJ1-6; possibly TRBD1 for D (5 bases). CDR3 sequence reads: CASSQDWGIYSPLHF. CDR3 in DNA: TGCGCCAGCAGCCAAGATTGGGGGATATATTCACCCCTCCACTTT.